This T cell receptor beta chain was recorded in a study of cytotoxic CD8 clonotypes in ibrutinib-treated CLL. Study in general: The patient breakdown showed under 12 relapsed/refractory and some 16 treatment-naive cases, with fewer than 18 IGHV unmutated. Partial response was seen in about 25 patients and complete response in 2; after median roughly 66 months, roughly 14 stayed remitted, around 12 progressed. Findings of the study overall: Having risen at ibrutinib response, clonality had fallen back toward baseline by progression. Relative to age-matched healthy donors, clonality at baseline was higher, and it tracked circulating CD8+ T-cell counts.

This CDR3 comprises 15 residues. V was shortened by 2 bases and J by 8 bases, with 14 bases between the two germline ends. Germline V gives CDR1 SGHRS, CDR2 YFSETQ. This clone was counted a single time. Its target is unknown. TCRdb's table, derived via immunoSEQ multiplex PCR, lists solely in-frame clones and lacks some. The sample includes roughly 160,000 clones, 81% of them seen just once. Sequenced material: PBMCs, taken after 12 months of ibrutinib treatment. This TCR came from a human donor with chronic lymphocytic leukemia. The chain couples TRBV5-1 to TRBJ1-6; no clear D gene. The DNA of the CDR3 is TGCGCCAGCAGCTTACAGCCCCGGATAGATTCACCCCTCCACTTT. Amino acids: CASSLQPRIDSPLHF.